Presented here are 16 T cell receptor beta chains from one specimen sequenced in a study of cytomegalovirus exposure and HLA in healthy donors. The PCR ran on 60 Vbeta and 13 Jbeta primers. Some clones are missing from TCRdb's copy, which holds only in-frame ones; the method was immunoSEQ multiplex PCR. The data show roughly 130,000 clones, with 83% seen just once and 1% to 1.5% held by the top ten. The source material was PBMCs. The source is a girl aged 2-10 years in good health and CMV-seronegative.

The chain employs TRBV27 and TRBJ2-7, with 8 bases identical to TRBD2. This CDR3 region has 16 residues. The V segment lost 8 bases and the J segment 3 bases; nucleotides outside the gene matches: 15. Germline values: CDR1 MNHEY, CDR2 SMNVEV (reference sequence). The CDR3 nucleotides are TGTGCCAGCGGGGTCTATAGTGAGACTAGCGACTACGAGCAGTACTTC. It encodes CASGVYSETSDYEQYF.

The rearrangement uses TRBV7-2 and TRBJ2-7, with 10 bases lining up with TRBD1. The CDR3 is made up of 17 amino acids. In germline, CDR1 is SGHTA, CDR2 FQGNSA. The trim removed 5 bases at V and 3 bases at J, leaving 13 bases unmatched. This chain's CDR3 is CASSTHTDRGPIYEQYF. Here the CDR3 DNA reads TGTGCCAGCAGCACCCATACCGACAGGGGGCCGATCTACGAGCAGTACTTC.

This sequence joins TRBV7-8 and TRBJ2-7, with TRBD2 matching 9 bases. The V and J ends lost 5 bases and 2 bases, in that order; junction bases with no gene match: 13. CDR1 is SGHVS, CDR2 FQNEAQ, per germline. The CDR3 spans 17 residues. The CDR3: CASSPRAGGSGAYEQYF. As DNA, the CDR3 is TGTGCCAGCAGCCCTCGGGCGGGGGGGTCCGGGGCCTACGAGCAGTACTTC.

The chain combines TRBV28 with TRBJ2-3; D is ambiguous. V lost 6 bases to trimming and J lost 7 bases, with 11 bases between them. Germline CDR1 and CDR2: MDHEN and SYDVKM. The CDR3 totals 12 residues. The CDR3 sequence is CASSLQQYTQYF. In DNA, the CDR3 is TGTGCCAGCAGCCTACAGCAGTATACGCAGTATTTT.

This chain links TRBV10-3 with TRBJ2-5, with D tentatively TRBD2 (6 bases). The V end was cut by 6 bases, the J end by 1 base, with 9 bases between. The CDR3 length is 13 residues. The germline V gene has CDR1 ENHRY and CDR2 SYGVKD. CDR3 residues: CAIRRGPQETQYF. CDR3 nucleotides: TGTGCCATCAGGCGGGGTCCCCAAGAGACCCAGTACTTC.

The V call is TRBV28, the J call TRBJ2-4; the match to TRBD1 covers 9 bases. Per germline, CDR1 MDHEN and CDR2 SYDVKM. The CDR3 covers 15 residues. J gave up 12 bases and V 5 bases, and 14 bases lay outside the gene matches. CDR3 amino acids: CASSAKRQGGFGQYF. In DNA form, the CDR3 reads TGTGCCAGCAGTGCCAAAAGACAGGGGGGGTTTGGTCAGTACTTC.

This sequence joins TRBV5-1 and TRBJ2-2; D is possibly TRBD2 (6 bases). The CDR3 loop spans 16 amino acids. V was shortened by 2 bases and J by 5 bases, with 16 bases between the two germline ends. The V gene's germline CDR1 is SGHRS and CDR2 YFSETQ. The CDR3 DNA sequence: TGCGCCAGCAGCTTTCTACCGGCTGGGGGGACCGGGGAGCTGTTTTTT. Amino acid sequence: CASSFLPAGGTGELFF.

J is TRBJ1-1 and V is TRBV30; D call uncertain. The CDR3 is 13 amino acids. Trimming pared 3 bases from V and 0 bases from J, leaving 8 bases between. Looked up from germline, CDR1 is GTSNPN and CDR2 is SVGIG (reference sequence). CDR3: CAWRNNLNTEAFF. The CDR3 region has the DNA TGTGCCTGGAGGAACAATCTGAACACTGAAGCTTTCTTT.

This clone was found a few times. Here the CDR3 reads CASSFGRQLGYTF. The CDR3 coding sequence is TGTGCCAGCAGTTTCGGCAGACAACTCGGCTACACCTTC. V is TRBV28 and J is TRBJ1-2; D is unresolved. Germline V CDR1 and CDR2: MDHEN, SYDVKM. Trimming removed 3 bases at V and 8 bases at J, with 13 bases between. The CDR3 covers 13 residues.

This clone has a handful of counts. The chain combines TRBV7-9 with TRBJ1-6, with TRBD1 identical over 9 bases. CDR1 is SEHNR, CDR2 FQNEAQ, per germline (reference sequence). The CDR3 sequence is 18 residues long. Trimming took 3 bases from V and 3 from J; bases not matched to a gene: 9. The CDR3 nucleotides read TGTGCCAGCAGCTTGGGGACAGGGAGAGGGTTCTATAATTCACCCCTCCACTTT. Amino acid sequence: CASSLGTGRGFYNSPLHF.

The J gene is TRBJ2-5, the V gene TRBV5-1; 7 positions agree with TRBD2. There are 17 residues in the CDR3. Germline CDR1 reads SGHRS; CDR2 reads YFSETQ. The trim removed 4 bases at V and 3 bases at J, leaving 15 bases unmatched. The CDR3 loop is CASSAEASGREKETQYF. For the CDR3, the DNA is TGCGCCAGCAGCGCCGAGGCGTCGGGGCGGGAGAAAGAGACCCAGTACTTC.

DNA for the CDR3: TGCGCCAGCAGCCAACAACGGAGCTCCTACGAGCAGTACTTC. The encoded protein is CASSQQRSSYEQYF. This chain connects TRBV4-3 to TRBJ2-7; unclear D gene. The V end was cut by 2 bases, the J end by 0 bases, with 8 bases between. This CDR3 is 14 amino acids long. CDR1 and CDR2 (germline): LGHNA, YSLEER.

The chain uses TRBV5-1 and TRBJ2-2; perhaps TRBD1 as D (6 bases). Germline-derived CDR1 and CDR2 are SGHRS and YFSETQ. V shed 4 bases and J shed 1 base, with 11 bases lying between them. This CDR3 has 15 residues. CDR3 sequence (DNA): TGCGCCAGCAGCAAGGGACAAGAGAACACCGGGGAGCTGTTTTTT. Its protein product is CASSKGQENTGELFF.

The chain is built from TRBV27 and TRBJ2-3; 7 bases match TRBD1. V dropped 0 bases and J dropped 0; count of bases not matched to a gene: 3. This CDR3 comprises 16 residues. CDR1 is MNHEY and CDR2 is SMNVEV in the germline V gene (reference sequence). The CDR3 DNA follows: TGTGCCAGCAGTTTATCGTGGGACAGTAGCACAGATACGCAGTATTTT. Its translation: CASSLSWDSSTDTQYF.

This chain joins TRBV10-3 and TRBJ2-6; maybe TRBD1 (5 bases). This CDR3 is 17 amino acids long. V was pared by 7 bases and J by 0 bases, with 16 bases between. Germline values: CDR1 ENHRY, CDR2 SYGVKD. The CDR3 sequence is CAIKGQGAFSGANVLTF. CDR3 coding DNA: TGTGCCATCAAGGGGCAGGGCGCCTTCTCTGGGGCCAACGTCCTGACTTTC.

This chain connects TRBV7-9 to TRBJ2-7, with D maybe TRBD2 (5 bases). From germline, CDR1 is SEHNR and CDR2 FQNEAQ (reference sequence). The CDR3 runs 15 residues. V shed 1 base and J shed 4 bases, with 14 bases lying between them. This CDR3 is CASSLGRGRSYEQYF. The CDR3 coding sequence is TGTGCCAGCAGCTTAGGTCGGGGAAGGTCTTACGAGCAGTACTTC.